This is a list of T cell receptor beta chains from one sample in a study of PD-1 blockade in classical Hodgkin lymphoma. Using immunoSEQ multiplex PCR, the repertoire was profiled, and TCRdb retains in-frame clones only, with some absent. The repertoire includes 24,000 or so clones, around three quarters of them detected once, and roughly 8% sits in the top ten. Sequenced material: peripheral blood mononuclear cells (PBMCs), taken before the second cycle of nivolumab. Receptors originate from a human donor with classical Hodgkin lymphoma. Each CDR3 is given with its conserved first and last residue. D genes are given only for firm matches. The size of a clone is reported for some rows only, either as once, few or many, or as a class for expanded clones.

>TRBD1|TRBV9|TRBJ2-2|NA
CASSGGQTAGELFF
TGTGCCAGCAGCGGGGGACAGACGGCCGGGGAGCTGTTTTTT
>TRBD2|TRBV10-1|TRBJ2-1|once
CANESGRASDEQFF
TGCGCCAACGAAAGCGGGAGGGCCTCCGATGAGCAGTTCTTC
>TRBD1|TRBV28|TRBJ1-2|NA
CASSPARLQGAYGYTF
TGTGCCAGCAGCCCAGCCAGACTACAGGGGGCATATGGCTACACCTTC
>TRBD2|TRBV29-1|TRBJ2-1|NA
CSAIAGTGYNEQFF
TGCAGCGCCATAGCGGGGACCGGCTACAATGAGCAGTTCTTC
>TRBD1|TRBV9|TRBJ2-1|NA
CASSVVGTGGPGGYNEQFF
TGTGCCAGCAGCGTAGTTGGGACAGGGGGTCCCGGGGGCTACAATGAGCAGTTCTTC
>TRBD1|TRBV6-5|TRBJ1-1|NA
CASSYSPGGVAFF
TGTGCCAGCAGTTACTCGCCAGGGGGCGTCGCTTTCTTT
>TRBD2|TRBV19|TRBJ2-3|NA
CASRHHTGLAGGPTDTQYF
TGTGCCAGTAGACATCATACAGGACTAGCGGGAGGGCCTACAGATACGCAGTATTTT
>NA|TRBV14|TRBJ1-6|NA
CASSPSYNSPLHF
TGTGCCAGCAGCCCTTCGTACAATTCACCCCTCCACTTT
>TRBD1|TRBV5-6|TRBJ1-5|NA
CASSLYSGTGVVQPQHF
TGTGCCAGCAGCCTTTACTCCGGGACAGGGGTGGTTCAGCCCCAGCATTTT
>TRBD1|TRBV6-5|TRBJ2-7|NA
CASSYERQGYEQYF
TGTGCCAGCAGTTACGAGCGACAGGGGTACGAGCAGTACTTC
>NA|TRBV9|TRBJ1-6|NA
CASSSWGGENSPLHF
TGTGCCAGCAGCTCCTGGGGAGGGGAAAATTCACCCCTCCACTTT
>NA|TRBV6-7|TRBJ2-6|NA
CASSKCKYLQSRANVLTF
TGTGCCAGCAGTAAATGTAAGTATTTACAAAGTCGGGCCAACGTCCTGACTTTC
>TRBD1|TRBV5-1|TRBJ2-3|once
CASSTPGTASTDTQYF
TGCGCCAGCAGCACCCCTGGGACAGCTAGCACAGATACGCAGTATTTT